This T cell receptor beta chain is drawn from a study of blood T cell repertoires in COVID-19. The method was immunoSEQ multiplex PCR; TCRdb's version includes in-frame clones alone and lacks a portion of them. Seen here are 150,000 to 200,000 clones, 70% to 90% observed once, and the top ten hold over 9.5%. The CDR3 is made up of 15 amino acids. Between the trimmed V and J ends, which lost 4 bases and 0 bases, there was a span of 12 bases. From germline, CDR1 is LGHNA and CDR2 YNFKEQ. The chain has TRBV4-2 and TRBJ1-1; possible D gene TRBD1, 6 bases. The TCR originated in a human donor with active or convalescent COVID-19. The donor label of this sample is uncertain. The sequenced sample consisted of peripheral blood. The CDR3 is CASSRRTAMNTEAFF. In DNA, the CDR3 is TGTGCCAGCAGCCGAAGGACAGCCATGAACACTGAAGCTTTCTTT.